Included here is one TCR beta chain sequence, with context. Antigen unknown. This sample is drawn from a study of T cell clusters in autoimmune cytopenias. Findings of the study overall: A dominant lymphoma-associated repertoire apparently masked the cluster-lack signature in secondary cytopenia versus chronic lymphocytic leukemia. Functional roles of the in silico T cell clusters still await experimental validation. TRB repertoire shifts in secondary cytopenia and chronic lymphocytic leukemia mostly reflected lymphoma, not autoimmunity. Physiological T cell clusters of healthy donors were apparently absent in primary autoimmune cytopenia patients.

One tube held mixed TRB-A and TRB-B primer pools for touch-down PCR. TCRdb reprocessed the multiplex PCR reads and reports one entry per CDR3 protein, with no DNA. The ten most abundant clones cover roughly 24% of a sample with roughly 2,700 distinct CDR3 sequences. TRB amplification used approximately 250 ng of peripheral blood genomic DNA. The source is a human donor with an autoimmune cytopenia or autoimmune hepatitis (not recorded which). Specimen: peripheral blood.

CDR3 in amino acids: CASTRWSEAYNEQFF. The chain recombines TRBV2 with TRBJ2-1. This CDR3 spans 15 amino acids. The germline V gene encodes CDR1 SNHLY and CDR2 FYNNEI.